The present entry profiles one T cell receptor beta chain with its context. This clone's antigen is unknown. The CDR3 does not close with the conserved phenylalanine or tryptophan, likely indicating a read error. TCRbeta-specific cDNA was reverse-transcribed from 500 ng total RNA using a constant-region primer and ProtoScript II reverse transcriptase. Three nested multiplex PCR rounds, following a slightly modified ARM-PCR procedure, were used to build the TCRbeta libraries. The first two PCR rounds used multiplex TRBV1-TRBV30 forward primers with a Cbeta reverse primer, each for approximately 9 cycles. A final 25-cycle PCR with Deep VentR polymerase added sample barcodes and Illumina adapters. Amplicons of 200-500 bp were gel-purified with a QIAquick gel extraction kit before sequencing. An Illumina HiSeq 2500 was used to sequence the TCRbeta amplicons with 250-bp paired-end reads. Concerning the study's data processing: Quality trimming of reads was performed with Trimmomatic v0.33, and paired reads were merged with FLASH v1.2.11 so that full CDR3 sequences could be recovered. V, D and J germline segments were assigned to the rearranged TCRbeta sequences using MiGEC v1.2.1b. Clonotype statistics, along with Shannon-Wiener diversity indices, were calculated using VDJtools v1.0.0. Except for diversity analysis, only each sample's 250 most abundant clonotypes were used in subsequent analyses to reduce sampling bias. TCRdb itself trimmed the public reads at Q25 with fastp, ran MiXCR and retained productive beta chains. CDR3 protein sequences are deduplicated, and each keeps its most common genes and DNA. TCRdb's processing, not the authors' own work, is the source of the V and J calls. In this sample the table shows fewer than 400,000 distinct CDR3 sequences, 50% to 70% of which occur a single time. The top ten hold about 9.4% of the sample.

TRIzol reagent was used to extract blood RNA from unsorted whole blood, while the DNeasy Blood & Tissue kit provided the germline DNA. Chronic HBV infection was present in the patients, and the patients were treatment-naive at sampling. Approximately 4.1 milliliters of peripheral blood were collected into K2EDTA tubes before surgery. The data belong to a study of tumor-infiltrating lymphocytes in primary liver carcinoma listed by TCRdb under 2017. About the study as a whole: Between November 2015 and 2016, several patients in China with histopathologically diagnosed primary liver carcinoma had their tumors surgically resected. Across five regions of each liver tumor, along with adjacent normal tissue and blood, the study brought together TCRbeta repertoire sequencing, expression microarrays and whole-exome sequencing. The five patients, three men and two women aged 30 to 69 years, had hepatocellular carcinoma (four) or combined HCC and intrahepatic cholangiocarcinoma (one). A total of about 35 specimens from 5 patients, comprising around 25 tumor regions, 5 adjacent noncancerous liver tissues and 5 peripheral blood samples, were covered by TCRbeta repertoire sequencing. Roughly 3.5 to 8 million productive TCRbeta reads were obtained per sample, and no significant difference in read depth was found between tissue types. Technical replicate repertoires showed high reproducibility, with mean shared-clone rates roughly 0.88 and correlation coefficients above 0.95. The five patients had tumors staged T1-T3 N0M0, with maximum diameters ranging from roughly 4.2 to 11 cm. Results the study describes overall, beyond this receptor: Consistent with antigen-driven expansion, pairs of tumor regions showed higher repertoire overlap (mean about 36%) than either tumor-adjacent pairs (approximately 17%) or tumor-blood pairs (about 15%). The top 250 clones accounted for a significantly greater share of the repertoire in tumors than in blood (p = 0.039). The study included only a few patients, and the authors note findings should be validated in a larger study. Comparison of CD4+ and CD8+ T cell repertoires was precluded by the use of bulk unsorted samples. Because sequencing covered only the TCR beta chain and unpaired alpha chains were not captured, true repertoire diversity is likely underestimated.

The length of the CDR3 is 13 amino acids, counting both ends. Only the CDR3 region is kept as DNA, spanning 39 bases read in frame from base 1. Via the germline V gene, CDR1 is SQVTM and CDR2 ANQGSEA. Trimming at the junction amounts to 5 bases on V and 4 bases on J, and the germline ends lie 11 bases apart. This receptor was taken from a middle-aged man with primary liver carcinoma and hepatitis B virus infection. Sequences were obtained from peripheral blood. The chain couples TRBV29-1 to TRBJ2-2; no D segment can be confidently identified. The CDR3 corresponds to CSVLSPGTGELFY. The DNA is TGCAGCGTTCTAAGCCCAGGCACCGGGGAGCTGTTTTAT.